Listed below are T cell receptor beta chains from one sample, sequenced in a study of beta chain features in type 1 diabetes. TCRdb's copy holds only in-frame clones and misses some; the assay was immunoSEQ multiplex PCR. The sample has around 140,000 clones, 7% to 10% seen once. The material sequenced was central memory CD4+ T cells from blood. The receptors originated from a man younger than 45 with type 1 diabetes. The CDR3 runs from the conserved cysteine through the conserved F or W. The order of the fields is V gene, D gene, clone size, J gene, CDR3 length, CDR3 DNA, CDR3 protein. The D gene is left open where the match is weak. Clone size is stated in some rows and not others, as once, few, many or a class when expanded.

>TRBV19|TRBD1|-|TRBJ1-4|14
TGTGCCAGTAGATCAACAGGGGGCAATGAAAAACTGTTTTTT
CASRSTGGNEKLFF
>TRBV10-3|-|-|TRBJ2-5|12
TGTGCCATCGGGAGCACTGAAGAGACCCAGTACTTC
CAIGSTEETQYF
>TRBV5-6|TRBD1|few|TRBJ2-1|16
TGTGCCAGCAGAACCCTCGCCGGACAGGGGGCAAATGAGCAGTTCTTC
CASRTLAGQGANEQFF
>TRBV20-1|-|few|TRBJ1-2|10
TGCAGTGCCCGTTTGAGTGGCTACACCTTC
CSARLSGYTF
>TRBV29-1|-|medium-sized|TRBJ1-1|13
TGCAGCGTCCGAAGACAGGAGAACACTGAAGCTTTCTTT
CSVRRQENTEAFF
>TRBV5-4|-|-|TRBJ1-6|13
TGTGCCAGCAGCCAAGACAGGCATTCACCCCTCCACTTT
CASSQDRHSPLHF
>TRBV5-1|TRBD2|-|TRBJ2-1|18
TGCGCCAGCAGCTTGCTTAGCGGGGGGGCCCCCTCCTACAATGAGCAGTTCTTC
CASSLLSGGAPSYNEQFF
>TRBV6-4|TRBD2|few|TRBJ2-1|15
TGTGCCAGCAGTGGATTAGCGGGGCCCTACAATGAGCAGTTCTTC
CASSGLAGPYNEQFF
>TRBV18|-|few|TRBJ1-2|16
TGTGCCAGCTCACCAATGGGAGGGGAGAGAAACTATGGCTACACCTTC
CASSPMGGERNYGYTF
>TRBV7-2|-|-|TRBJ2-3|15
TGTGCCAGCAGCTTAGTCGCACAGAGCACAGATACGCAGTATTTT
CASSLVAQSTDTQYF
>TRBV18|TRBD2|few|TRBJ2-5|15
TGTGCCAGCTCACCAGTTAGGGGACTACAAGAGACCCAGTACTTC
CASSPVRGLQETQYF
>TRBV19|-|-|TRBJ2-7|15
TGTGCCAGTAGTAAGCCTAGCCAGGAGACCTACGAGCAGTACTTC
CASSKPSQETYEQYF
>TRBV4-3|TRBD1|-|TRBJ2-5|16
TGCGCCAGCAGCCAAAATTGGATACAGGGGCAAGAGACCCAGTACTTC
CASSQNWIQGQETQYF
>TRBV7-3|-|few|TRBJ2-3|16
TGTGCCAGCAGCTCAGGTGCGGGGAGGGGGTCAGATACGCAGTATTTT
CASSSGAGRGSDTQYF
>TRBV5-1|-|few|TRBJ1-4|14
TGCGCCAGCAGCTTGGATGGGGGCGATGAAAAACTGTTTTTT
CASSLDGGDEKLFF
>TRBV2|TRBD1|-|TRBJ2-3|15
TGTGCCAGCAGTGTCCGGGACAGGGGGCCAGATACGCAGTATTTT
CASSVRDRGPDTQYF
>TRBV5-1|-|few|TRBJ1-6|16
TGCGCCAGCAGCCTAAGCCGGACAGATTTTGATTCACCCCTCCACTTT
CASSLSRTDFDSPLHF
>TRBV9|TRBD1|-|TRBJ2-7|14
TGTGCCAGCAGCGCTGGGACAGAGGATTACGAGCAGTACTTC
CASSAGTEDYEQYF
>TRBV21-1|-|few|TRBJ1-6|21
TGTGCCAGCAGCCCACCGGGACATAGAGTCCCTCTCAACTCCTATAATTCACCCCTCCACTTT
CASSPPGHRVPLNSYNSPLHF
>TRBV7-9|-|-|TRBJ2-1|15
TGTGCCAGCCCCTTAGCCTCGTTAAACAACAATGAGCAGTTCTTC
CASPLASLNNNEQFF
>TRBV2|-|few|TRBJ2-3|12
TGTGCCAGTGGCGGGAACACAGATACGCAGTATTTT
CASGGNTDTQYF
>TRBV5-4|TRBD1|few|TRBJ2-2|15
TGTGCCAGCAGCCCCGGGACAGGGGTGGTCGGGGAGCTGTTTTTT
CASSPGTGVVGELFF
>TRBV7-9|TRBD1|few|TRBJ1-1|13
TGTGCCAGCAGCTTAACGACAGGGGATGAAGCTTTCTTT
CASSLTTGDEAFF
>TRBV2|TRBD2|-|TRBJ2-7|14
TGTGCCAGCCAACTAGCGGGGGAACCCTACGAGCAGTACTTC
CASQLAGEPYEQYF
>TRBV7-2|TRBD2|-|TRBJ2-1|16
TGTGCCAGCAGCTTATCACTAGCGGGCTCCTACAATGAGCAGTTCTTC
CASSLSLAGSYNEQFF
>TRBV7-2|-|few|TRBJ2-5|12
TGTGCCAGCAGCCGACAGCAAGAGACCCAGTACTTC
CASSRQQETQYF
>TRBV19|-|-|TRBJ1-2|13
TGTGCCAGTAGTGGAGCGGCGACGTATGGCTACACCTTC
CASSGAATYGYTF
>TRBV20-1|-|-|TRBJ2-3|11
TGCAGTGCTCCCTCTTTTGATACGCAGTATTTT
CSAPSFDTQYF
>TRBV30|-|few|TRBJ2-7|11
TGTGCCTGGAAGACGGGGAGCGAGCAGTACTTC
CAWKTGSEQYF
>TRBV11-2|TRBD1|few|TRBJ2-7|15
TGTGCCAGCAGCTCCGGGACAGGGGAAACGAACGAGCAGTACTTC
CASSSGTGETNEQYF
>TRBV2|-|-|TRBJ1-4|13
TGTGCCAGCAGTTCCGAGACAGGAGAAAAACTGTTTTTT
CASSSETGEKLFF
>TRBV7-9|-|few|TRBJ1-5|15
TGTGCCAGCAGCTTTGCGGAGGGAAACAATCAGCCCCAGCATTTT
CASSFAEGNNQPQHF
>TRBV19|TRBD1|-|TRBJ1-1|14
TGTGCCAGTAGTTTAGAGAGGACAGGGGGGACGGCTTTCTTT
CASSLERTGGTAFF
>TRBV5-1|-|few|TRBJ1-1|15
TGCGCCAGCAGCTCCCAATCGAGGTCGGGCACTGAAGCTTTCTTT
CASSSQSRSGTEAFF
>TRBV7-2|-|few|TRBJ2-7|14
TGTGCCAGCAGCCAACAGGTTAGCCGGTACGAGCAGTACTTC
CASSQQVSRYEQYF
>TRBV28|-|few|TRBJ1-4|12
TGTGCCAGCAGTTTGAACGGACAGCCCCTGTTTTTT
CASSLNGQPLFF
>TRBV28|-|-|TRBJ1-2|14
TGTGCCAGCAGTTTGAGAGGCCGGGGTGTAGGCTACACCTTC
CASSLRGRGVGYTF
>TRBV5-4|TRBD2|-|TRBJ2-5|15
TGTGCCAGCAGCTCCGGGACTACCGCCCAAGAGACCCAGTACTTC
CASSSGTTAQETQYF
>TRBV5-1|-|-|TRBJ1-6|15
TGCGCCAGCAGCTTGGGCAACGGACGGGAATCACCCCTCCACTTT
CASSLGNGRESPLHF
>TRBV18|-|few|TRBJ1-1|13
TGTGCCACCGCAATACAGGCGAACACTGAAGCTTTCTTT
CATAIQANTEAFF